These 7 T cell receptor beta chains were all obtained from the same sample, sequenced in a study of CD8+CD57+ T cells in acquired aplastic anemia. Patients sequenced had flow cytometry evidence of CD8+CD57+ cell expansion. Genomic DNA provided the template from which TCR beta VDJ and CDR3 profiles were obtained. Using its own MiXCR run on the reads, TCRdb lists one record per CDR3 protein. The table shows about 190,000 distinct CDR3 sequences, with approximately 50% occurring only once. What was sequenced was sorted CD4+, CD8+, or CD8+CD57+ T cells (not recorded which) from PBMCs. The receptor set was obtained from a human donor with aplastic anemia.

CDR3 protein: CSAYGLAYEQYF. The CDR3 DNA follows: TGCAGTGCTTATGGACTAGCCTACGAGCAGTACTTC. The chain couples TRBV20-1 to TRBJ2-7, with 7 bases that match TRBD2. CDR3 size: 12 residues. V shed 5 bases and J 2 bases; nucleotides not matched to a gene: 3. The germline V gene has CDR1 DFQATT and CDR2 SNEGSKA (reference sequence).

For this clonotype: A much larger clonotype is one base distant, so this may be a read error. The chain has TRBV4-2 and TRBJ1-2; D uncertain. Germline assignment: CDR1 LGHNA and CDR2 YNFKEQ. The CDR3 covers 15 residues. CDR3 amino acids: CASSQDNRIFYGHTF. The CDR3 DNA follows: TGTGCCAGCAGCCAAGATAACAGAATCTTCTATGGCCACACCTTC.

This chain joins TRBV20-1 and TRBJ2-7, with 8 nucleotides matching TRBD2. Trimming took 2 bases from V and 0 from J; bases not matched to a gene: 3. The CDR3 covers 14 residues. CDR1 and CDR2 from the germline V gene are DFQATT and SNEGSKA (reference sequence). The CDR3 sequence is CSARLAGYSYEQYF. The CDR3 DNA is TGCAGTGCTAGACTAGCGGGTTACTCCTACGAGCAGTACTTC.

As for this clonotype: As the CDR3 is not closed by the conserved phenylalanine or tryptophan, this likely results from a read error. The V gene is TRBV7-8, the J gene TRBJ2-7; D unresolved. There are 13 residues in the CDR3. Per germline, CDR1 SGHVS and CDR2 FQNEAQ. V lost 5 bases, J lost 0 bases, and 8 bases lay in between. The CDR3, as DNA: TGTGCCAGCAGCGCCCTCAGCTCCTACGAGCAGTACATG. Translated, it gives CASSALSSYEQYM.

This clonotype was recorded once. The rearrangement links TRBV2 to TRBJ2-7, with 9 bases fitting TRBD2. CDR1 is SNHLY, CDR2 FYNNEI, per germline. The CDR3 consists of 16 residues. The V and J ends lost 5 bases and 2 bases, in that order; junction bases with no gene match: 10. CDR3 loop: CASSPGTSPNPYEQYF. DNA for the CDR3: TGTGCCAGCAGTCCGGGGACTAGCCCGAATCCCTACGAGCAGTACTTC.

This clonotype was seen repeatedly, ten times or more. The gene calls are TRBV25-1 and TRBJ2-2; TRBD2 might be the D (6 bases). Deletions cut 3 bases from V and 2 bases from J, with 7 bases between. Germline assignment: CDR1 MGHDK and CDR2 SYGVNS. The CDR3 loop spans 14 amino acids. For the CDR3, the DNA is TGTGCCAGCAGTGAGGGAGGAAACACCGGGGAGCTGTTTTTT. Protein sequence: CASSEGGNTGELFF.

Comment on this clonotype: A much larger clone differs by one base, so this may be a read error. The chain combines TRBV6-1 with TRBJ1-1, with D uncertain. V was clipped by 2 bases and J by 7 bases, with 11 bases between them. Germline loops: CDR1 MNHNS, CDR2 SASEGT. The CDR3 totals 13 residues. The CDR3 spells CASSEIRAIEAFF. The CDR3 DNA is TGTGCCAGCAGTGAAATCCGGGCAATTGAAGCTTTCTTT.